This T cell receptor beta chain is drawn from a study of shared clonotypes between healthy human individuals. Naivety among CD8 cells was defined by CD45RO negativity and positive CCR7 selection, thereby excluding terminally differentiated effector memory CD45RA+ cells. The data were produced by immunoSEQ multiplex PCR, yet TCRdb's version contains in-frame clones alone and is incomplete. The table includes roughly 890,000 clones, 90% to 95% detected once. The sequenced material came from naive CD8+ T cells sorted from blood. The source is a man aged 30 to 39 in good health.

CDR3 DNA sequence: TGCAGCGTTGATCCAGTCGGCTACACCTTC. Translating it yields CSVDPVGYTF. The chain combines TRBV29-1 with TRBJ1-2; unclear D gene. V shed 3 bases and J shed 8 bases, with 7 bases lying between them. Germline CDR1 is SQVTM and CDR2 is ANQGSEA. The CDR3 runs 10 residues.